The entry that follows covers one T cell receptor (beta chain) sequence. The data derive from a study of blood T cell repertoires in COVID-19. The wider study: Samples taken during acute and convalescent COVID-19 were collected in the United States, Italy and Spain. In each case, the material was cDNA or gDNA derived from T cells, B-cell-depleted T cells, or PBMCs.

Only in-frame clones appear in the TCRdb table, and some are missing; sequencing was by immunoSEQ multiplex PCR. This table holds about 200,000 clones, around 85% found once. The clonotype was recovered from a woman in her seventies with COVID-19, enrolled during active disease. Sequenced input: peripheral blood.

The CDR3 spells CASSIDNDIRYGYTF. The CDR3 DNA sequence: TGTGCCAGTAGTATAGATAATGACATCCGGTATGGCTACACCTTC. The chain recombines TRBV19 with TRBJ1-2; D is ambiguous. Germline loops: CDR1 LNHDA, CDR2 SQIVND (reference sequence). Trimming cost V 0 bases and J 5 bases, with 13 bases left between them. The CDR3 is 15 residues long.